This T cell receptor (beta chain) came from a study of CD8 T cells in ankylosing spondylitis. This clonotype was seen a few times. It was by quantitative 5'-RACE with molecular barcodes that TCR beta libraries were made. TCRdb re-called the 5' RACE reads with MiXCR, one entry per CDR3 protein. Of about 360,000 distinct CDR3 sequences in the sample, about 20% were seen once. The sequence was obtained from a male donor with ankylosing spondylitis or in good health (not recorded which). Sequencing was carried out using blood, either unsorted or a sorted T cell fraction (not recorded which).

The CDR3: CASSYGLGARETQYF. The CDR3 region has the DNA TGTGCCAGCAGTTACGGATTGGGTGCGCGAGAGACCCAGTACTTC. The chain carries TRBV6-5 and TRBJ2-5; D remains unclear. CDR3 length: 15 residues. The V gene's germline CDR1 is MNHEY and CDR2 SVGAGI. The V gene lost 2 bases and the J gene lost 4 bases, with 14 bases spanning the gap.